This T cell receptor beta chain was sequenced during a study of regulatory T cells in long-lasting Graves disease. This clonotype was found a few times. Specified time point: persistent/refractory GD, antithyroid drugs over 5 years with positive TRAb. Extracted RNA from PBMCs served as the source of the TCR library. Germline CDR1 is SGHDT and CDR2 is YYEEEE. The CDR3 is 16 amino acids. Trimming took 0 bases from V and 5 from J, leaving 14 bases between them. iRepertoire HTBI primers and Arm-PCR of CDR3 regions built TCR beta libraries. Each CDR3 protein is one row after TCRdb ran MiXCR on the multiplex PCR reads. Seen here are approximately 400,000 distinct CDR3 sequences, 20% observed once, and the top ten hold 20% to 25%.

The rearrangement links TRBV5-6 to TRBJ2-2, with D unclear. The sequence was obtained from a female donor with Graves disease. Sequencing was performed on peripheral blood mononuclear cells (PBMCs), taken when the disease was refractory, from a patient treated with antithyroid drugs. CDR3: CASSLVRLLGTGELFF. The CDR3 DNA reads TGTGCCAGCAGCTTGGTCCGTCTTTTGGGTACCGGGGAGCTGTTTTTT.